These 26 T cell receptor beta chains originate from one sample sequenced in a study of cytotoxic CD8 clonotypes in ibrutinib-treated CLL. Data came from immunoSEQ multiplex PCR; TCRdb stores just in-frame clones and leaves some out. The sample records 120,000 to 150,000 clones, 70% to 80% being singletons. This specimen was PBMCs, taken after 12 months of ibrutinib treatment. These receptors were taken from a human donor with chronic lymphocytic leukemia.

Only one count was recorded for this clone. This sequence joins TRBV18 and TRBJ2-7, with 7 nucleotides matching TRBD2. This CDR3 comprises 14 residues. Germline CDR1 KGHSH, CDR2 LQKENI. The V segment lost 4 bases and the J segment 0 bases; nucleotides outside the gene matches: 3. Here the CDR3 reads CASSQGGDSYEQYF. In nucleotides, the CDR3 is TGTGCCAGCTCACAGGGAGGGGACTCCTACGAGCAGTACTTC.

The chain has TRBV4-1 and TRBJ1-4; D gene unclear. Germline CDR1 reads MGHRA; CDR2 reads YSYEKL. The CDR3 consists of 16 residues. V lost 1 base, J lost 8 bases, and 17 bases lay in between. In DNA form, the CDR3 reads TGCGCCAGCAGCCAAGTCTCAGTTGAAGGAGGCGAAAAACTGTTTTTT. Its translation is CASSQVSVEGGEKLFF.

The V call is TRBV9, the J call TRBJ2-7, with a tentative D call TRBD2 (7 bases). Per the germline V gene, CDR1 is SGDLS and CDR2 is YYNGEE. This CDR3 contains 17 residues. Trimming shortened V by 0 bases and J by 5 bases, and 21 bases separated the two germline ends. The CDR3 loop is CASSVVGGTTGRDEQYF. The CDR3, as DNA: TGTGCCAGCAGCGTAGTAGGGGGGACTACAGGGCGGGACGAGCAGTACTTC.

J is TRBJ2-7 and V is TRBV6-6, with 11 bases lining up with TRBD2. This CDR3 is built from 15 residues. Germline V gives CDR1 MNHNY, CDR2 SVGAGI (reference sequence). The junction had 8 bases not matched to a gene; V was cut back by 3 bases and J by 7 bases. CDR3 coding DNA: TGTGCCAGCAGTTATCAGGAACTAGCGGGGGTTGAGCAGTACTTC. Its translation is CASSYQELAGVEQYF.

This clone came up a few times. The chain links TRBV28 to TRBJ2-7, with D maybe TRBD1 (9 bases). Germline CDR1 and CDR2: MDHEN and SYDVKM. The CDR3 runs 14 residues. Trimming removed 6 bases at V and 6 bases at J, with 18 bases between. The chain's CDR3 is CASRPGGTGIEQYF. CDR3 sequence (DNA): TGTGCCAGCAGGCCGGGGGGGACAGGGATCGAGCAGTACTTC.

Concerning this clone: This sample also contains other DNA sequences that code for the same CDR3. This sequence joins TRBV7-9 and TRBJ2-7; no clear D. The CDR3 runs to 14 residues. V dropped 0 bases and J dropped 3 bases, with 9 bases sitting between them. CDR1 is SEHNR and CDR2 is FQNEAQ in the germline V gene (reference sequence). The CDR3 loop is CASSLAATSYEQYF. The CDR3 DNA reads as TGTGCCAGCAGCTTAGCGGCAACGAGCTACGAGCAGTACTTC.

This clone is a singleton in its sample. V is TRBV6-5 and J is TRBJ2-1; TRBD2 matches 7 bases. Germline V gives CDR1 MNHEY, CDR2 SVGAGI. The CDR3 is made up of 16 amino acids. With 4 bases clipped from V and 2 bases from J, the junction kept 8 bases outside the gene matches. CDR3 in amino acids: CASSSVGGGTYNEQFF. Here the CDR3 DNA reads TGTGCCAGCAGTTCGGTTGGCGGGGGAACCTACAATGAGCAGTTCTTC.

The rearrangement uses TRBV10-3 and TRBJ2-7; 7 bases match TRBD1. Germline V gives CDR1 ENHRY, CDR2 SYGVKD. J was trimmed by 4 bases and V by 6 bases; bases with no gene match: 15. The CDR3 contains 16 residues. The CDR3 is CAISRGTVITSYEQYF. The CDR3 DNA is TGTGCCATCAGCCGAGGGACAGTCATAACCTCATACGAGCAGTACTTC.

J is TRBJ1-5 and V is TRBV4-3; no clear D. Deletions cut 0 bases from V and 6 bases from J, with 12 bases between. The length of the CDR3 is 15 residues. Germline loops: CDR1 LGHNA, CDR2 YSLEER. CDR3 in amino acids: CASSQDNWGSQPQHF. The CDR3 DNA follows: TGCGCCAGCAGCCAAGATAATTGGGGTAGTCAGCCCCAGCATTTT.

DNA of the CDR3: TGTGCCAGCAGTCGGACAGGGGAATATAGCAATCAGCCCCAGCATTTT. Encoded protein: CASSRTGEYSNQPQHF. V and J are TRBV28 and TRBJ1-5; 9 nucleotides align to TRBD1. Germline V CDR1 and CDR2: MDHEN, SYDVKM. This CDR3 comprises 16 residues. V shed 5 bases, J shed 0 bases, and the junction held 5 bases outside the gene matches. The whole variable domain, filled in from reference TRBV28 and TRBJ1-5, reads DVKVTQSSRYLVKRTGEKVFLECVQDMDHENMFWYRQDPGLGLRLIYFSYDVKMKEKGDIPEGYSVSREKKERFSLILESASTNQTSMYLCASSRTGEYSNQPQHFGDGTRLSIL.

The rearrangement links TRBV6-5 to TRBJ1-1; the D gene is possibly TRBD1 (5 bases). The CDR3 sequence is 14 residues long. Trimming took off 0 bases at V and 2 bases at J, with 7 bases between the two ends. Germline CDR1 and CDR2: MNHEY and SVGAGI. CDR3 coding DNA: TGTGCCAGCAGTTACTCAGACAGCAACACTGAAGCTTTCTTT. Residues: CASSYSDSNTEAFF.

This clone showed up just once. The CDR3 DNA is TGTGCCAGCAGCTCTGGGACTAGCACAGATACGCAGTATTTT. Residues: CASSSGTSTDTQYF. This chain uses TRBV13 with TRBJ2-3, with D perhaps matching TRBD2 (6 bases). CDR1 and CDR2 from the germline V gene are PRHDT and FYEKMQ (reference sequence). Trimming removed 4 bases from V and 0 bases from J, with 8 bases in between. There are 14 residues in the CDR3.

The chain carries TRBV19 and TRBJ2-3, with D unclear. V dropped 0 bases and J dropped 4 bases, with 5 bases sitting between them. The CDR3 covers 13 residues. Per germline, CDR1 LNHDA and CDR2 SQIVND (reference sequence). CDR3 in DNA: TGTGCCAGTAGTATAGATGGGGCAGATACGCAGTATTTT. Its translation is CASSIDGADTQYF.

V is TRBV6-6 and J is TRBJ2-3; D is unresolved. CDR1 and CDR2 (germline): MNHNY, SVGAGI (reference sequence). This CDR3 has 15 residues. V lost 1 base, J lost 2 bases, and 10 bases lay in between. The CDR3 sequence: CASSYLSETTDTQYF. DNA of the CDR3: TGTGCCAGCAGTTACTTAAGCGAAACCACAGATACGCAGTATTTT.

The chain combines TRBV2 with TRBJ2-5; a possible D gene is TRBD2 (6 bases). Germline-derived CDR1 and CDR2 are SNHLY and FYNNEI. V was trimmed by 4 bases and J by 4 bases, leaving 10 bases between them. The CDR3 totals 13 residues. The CDR3 DNA reads TGTGCCAGCAGTGTGGGGAGGCGAGAGACCCAGTACTTC. Translating gives CASSVGRRETQYF.

Of note for this clone: An end of the junction does not agree with germline; a read error may underlie this. The V call is TRBV18, the J call TRBJ2-7; D is uncertain. Germline assignment: CDR1 KGHSH and CDR2 LQKENI. CDR3 length: 13 residues. The CDR3 DNA sequence: TGTGCCACCTCAAGGGCTGCAGGCTACGAGCAGTACTTC. The encoded protein is CATSRAAGYEQYF.

This CDR3 is CASSSQATADTQYF. Here the CDR3 DNA reads TGTGCCAGCAGCTCTCAAGCAACTGCAGATACGCAGTATTTT. The chain recombines TRBV7-2 with TRBJ2-3; D unclear. V was cut by 4 bases and J by 4 bases, with 12 bases left in between. This CDR3 has 14 residues. CDR1 and CDR2 (germline): SGHTA, FQGNSA.

The genes are TRBV7-9 and TRBJ2-5; D tentatively reads TRBD1 or TRBD2 (6 bases each). Trimming stripped 8 bases from V and 0 bases from J, with 16 bases between. The length of the CDR3 is 15 residues. Germline values: CDR1 SEHNR, CDR2 FQNEAQ (reference sequence). The CDR3: CASRPGGPHQETQYF. For the CDR3, the DNA is TGTGCCAGCCGTCCCGGGGGCCCCCACCAAGAGACCCAGTACTTC.

The rearrangement links TRBV6-1 to TRBJ1-4; D unclear. CDR3 size: 13 residues. V was cut by 1 base and J by 8 bases, with 8 bases left in between. The germline gives CDR1 MNHNS, CDR2 SASEGT. Here the CDR3 reads CASSEGGREKLFF. The CDR3 nucleotides read TGTGCCAGCAGTGAAGGGGGTCGAGAAAAACTGTTTTTT.

This clone was recorded a few times. V gene TRBV28 combines with J gene TRBJ1-2; no clear D gene. V lost 5 bases and J 3 bases, leaving 13 bases between the germline ends. The CDR3 covers 14 residues. In germline, CDR1 is MDHEN, CDR2 SYDVKM. The CDR3, as DNA: TGTGCCAGCAGTCCGCCGACGGTTGACTATGGCTACACCTTC. It yields the protein CASSPPTVDYGYTF.

The chain recombines TRBV27 with TRBJ2-7; 8 bases are a match to TRBD2. V lost 5 bases, J lost 3 bases, and 9 bases stayed unmatched. CDR3 length: 15 residues. The germline V gene has CDR1 MNHEY and CDR2 SMNVEV (reference sequence). CDR3 coding DNA: TGTGCCAGCAGTGAAGCCGGGACTAGTGGCTACGAGCAGTACTTC. This translates into CASSEAGTSGYEQYF.

V gene TRBV5-1 combines with J gene TRBJ2-1; 12 nucleotides align to TRBD2. Germline CDR1 is SGHRS and CDR2 is YFSETQ. The CDR3 has 15 amino acids. Trimming took 4 bases from V and 8 from J; bases not matched to a gene: 7. The DNA for the CDR3 is TGCGCCAGCAGCCTCGGACTAGCGGGGAGGGATGAGCAGTTCTTC. This translates into CASSLGLAGRDEQFF.

This chain uses TRBV28 with TRBJ2-3, with 7 bases identical to TRBD2. V lost 3 bases, J lost 5 bases, and 2 bases stayed unmatched. CDR1 MDHEN and CDR2 SYDVKM come from the germline V gene. The CDR3 contains 13 residues. This CDR3 is CASSFPSGDTQYF. The CDR3 DNA follows: TGTGCCAGCAGTTTTCCTAGCGGAGATACGCAGTATTTT.

The rearrangement uses TRBV27 and TRBJ1-6; possibly TRBD1 for D (6 bases). Trimming left V 4 bases short and J 1 base short, with 11 bases between. The CDR3 sequence is 16 residues long. Germline V gene data show CDR1 as MNHEY and CDR2 as SMNVEV (reference sequence). CDR3 amino acids: CASSWGRESYNSPLHF. DNA of the CDR3: TGTGCCAGCAGTTGGGGGCGCGAGTCCTATAATTCACCCCTCCACTTT.

This chain links TRBV27 with TRBJ2-7; 9 bases align to TRBD1. Germline assignment: CDR1 MNHEY and CDR2 SMNVEV (reference sequence). The CDR3 is 18 amino acids. The ends lost 3 bases at V and 0 bases at J; junction bases unmatched: 12. The CDR3 is CASSFRFGTGIPSYEQYF. For the CDR3, the DNA is TGTGCCAGCAGTTTCCGATTCGGGACAGGGATCCCCTCCTACGAGCAGTACTTC.

The gene calls are TRBV28 and TRBJ1-2, with TRBD1 identical over 9 bases. V lost 2 bases to trimming and J lost 7 bases; unmatched junction nucleotides: 2. Per the germline V gene, CDR1 is MDHEN and CDR2 is SYDVKM. This CDR3 has 13 residues. The CDR3 loop is CASSLPDRGGYTF. Written as DNA, the CDR3 is TGTGCCAGCAGTTTACCGGACAGGGGTGGCTACACCTTC.